This T cell receptor beta chain derives from a study of Graves' ophthalmopathy and Graves' hyperthyroidism. At the level of the study: At initial diagnosis, peripheral blood was obtained, and this preceded any treatment.

This clonotype appeared many times. A much larger clone differs by one base, so this may be a read error. Germline V lookup: CDR1 MNHNS, CDR2 SASEGT. Trimming cost V 1 base and J 0 bases, with 7 bases left between them. The CDR3 has 14 residues. The authors amplified TCR beta CDR3 regions from RNA transcripts. Amplification began with first-round RT-PCR using HTBI primers, then second-round multiplex PCR was performed. TCRdb reprocessed the multiplex PCR reads with MiXCR, giving one entry per CDR3 protein. Here the sample spans fewer than 650,000 distinct CDR3 sequences, 22% being singletons. Aged 18 to 65, hyperthyroidism patients had been newly diagnosed, with under 2 months' duration. Exclusion covered patients with other autoimmune diseases or uncontrolled infections (as well as pregnancy or lactation). PBMCs originated in about 10 ml of fresh peripheral blood.

The chain has TRBV6-1 and TRBJ2-7; D possibly corresponds to TRBD1 (5 bases). The sample was peripheral blood. The source of this sequence is a young woman with stable Graves' hyperthyroidism. Some clones in this sample may be carry-over from other donors' samples. CDR3 loop: CASSEGGHSYEQYF. The DNA of the CDR3 is TGTGCCAGCAGTGAAGGGGGCCACTCCTACGAGCAGTACTTC.